This T cell receptor (beta chain) is from a study of cytomegalovirus exposure and HLA in healthy donors. As for the study in general: The Caucasian-associated ancestry cluster contained roughly four fifths of the 300 to 450 genotyped donors. Regarding the study as a whole: TCR beta V- and J-gene trimming, according to a later analysis, was linked to a missense DCLRE1C variant. The presence/absence work took it that sequencing depth was about the same across donors.

In regard to this clone: Its antigen is still unknown.

CDR1 is SGHTA, CDR2 FQGNSA, per germline. V shed 1 base, J shed 3 bases, and the junction held 8 bases outside the gene matches. The CDR3 consists of 17 residues. With 60 Vbeta and 13 Jbeta primers, the PCR was carried out. Produced via immunoSEQ multiplex PCR; TCRdb's table is partial and in-frame only. The listing contains about 140,000 clones. The specimen was PBMCs. This clonotype was obtained from a woman aged 18-29 years in good health and CMV-seronegative. The chain has TRBV7-2 and TRBJ1-2; 10 nucleotides match TRBD1. The CDR3 DNA sequence: TGTGCCAGCAGCTTAGATGAGGGACAGGGGCGGTACTATGGCTACACCTTC. Translated: CASSLDEGQGRYYGYTF. The full variable domain, completed using reference TRBV7-2 and TRBJ1-2, is GAGVSQSPSNKVTEKGKDVELRCDPISGHTALYWYRQSLGQGLEFLIYFQGNSAPDKSGLPSDRFSAERTGGSVSTLTIQRTQQEDSAVYLCASSLDEGQGRYYGYTFGSGTRLTVV.